These T cell receptor beta chains were read from a single sample in a study of neurological immune-mediated disorders. MiXCR, applied by TCRdb to the 5' RACE reads, yields one record per CDR3 protein. The repertoire has tens of thousands of distinct CDR3 sequences, roughly 15% of them found once; the top ten carry approximately 15%. Sequencing was performed on PBMCs. The receptors derive from a middle-aged woman in good health. CDR3s include the opening cysteine and the closing phenylalanine or tryptophan. The D gene is left open where the match is weak. Clone size appears in some rows only: once, few, many, or a class for an expanded clone.

TRBJ2-1	many	TRBV5-1	TRBD1	CASSRTGVSTYNEQFF	TGCGCCAGCAGCCGCACAGGGGTATCCACCTACAATGAGCAGTTCTTC
TRBJ1-3	many	TRBV20-1	TRBD1	CSALAARDRSGNTIYF	TGCAGTGCTCTAGCCGCTCGGGACAGGAGTGGAAACACCATATATTTT
TRBJ1-2	once	TRBV7-2	-	CASSLDPTGRQSPYGYTF	TGTGCCAGCAGCTTAGACCCGACCGGAAGACAGAGTCCCTATGGCTACACCTTC
TRBJ2-2	many	TRBV20-1	TRBD1	CSARDRGRVTGELFF	TGCAGTGCTAGAGATAGGGGGCGGGTCACCGGGGAGCTGTTTTTT
TRBJ2-2	many	TRBV5-1	-	CASSPWGTGELFF	TGCGCCAGCAGCCCGTGGGGGACCGGGGAGCTGTTTTTT
TRBJ2-3	many	TRBV5-1	-	CASSLPGEGDTQYF	TGCGCCAGCAGCTTACCAGGGGAAGGAGATACGCAGTATTTT
TRBJ2-5	many	TRBV20-1	TRBD1	CSASSDRGQRKTQYF	TGCAGTGCTAGTTCGGACAGGGGGCAACGGAAGACCCAGTACTTC
TRBJ1-2	many	TRBV9	-	CASSERDSSYGYTF	TGTGCCAGCAGCGAGAGAGACTCCTCCTATGGCTACACCTTC
TRBJ1-4	many	TRBV28	TRBD1	CASSFIDRGMANEKLFF	TGTGCCAGCAGTTTTATAGACAGGGGTATGGCTAATGAAAAACTGTTTTTT
TRBJ1-6	-	TRBV10-3	-	CAISALRGTGGNSPLHF	TGTGCCATCAGTGCACTACGGGGGACGGGGGGCAATTCACCCCTCCACTTT
TRBJ1-3	many	TRBV20-1	-	CSARVDIPSGNTIYF	TGCAGTGCTAGAGTAGACATTCCCTCTGGAAACACCATATATTTT
TRBJ1-1	many	TRBV6-1	TRBD1	CASSEVGWTGGAESTEAFF	TGTGCCAGCAGTGAAGTGGGCTGGACAGGGGGCGCGGAGAGCACTGAAGCTTTCTTT
TRBJ2-3	many	TRBV20-1	-	CSAHILGGRDTQYF	TGCAGTGCTCACATCTTAGGGGGAAGGGATACGCAGTATTTT
TRBJ2-1	many	TRBV4-1	TRBD2	CASSLTSGLYNEQFF	TGCGCCAGCAGCCTGACTAGCGGACTCTACAATGAGCAGTTCTTC
TRBJ1-2	many	TRBV9	-	CASSVEEGGFAYGYTF	TGTGCCAGCAGCGTAGAGGAAGGGGGGTTCGCCTATGGCTACACCTTC
TRBJ2-7	-	TRBV27	TRBD2	CASSSIAGPYEQYF	TGTGCCAGCAGTTCGATAGCGGGGCCCTACGAGCAGTACTTC
TRBJ2-5	many	TRBV5-1	TRBD2	CASSLTSGESQETQYF	TGCGCCAGCAGCTTGACTAGCGGGGAGTCCCAAGAGACCCAGTACTTC
TRBJ1-2	many	TRBV5-1	-	CASSLEAGAGGYTF	TGCGCCAGCAGCTTGGAGGCGGGTGCGGGTGGCTACACCTTC
TRBJ1-5	-	TRBV4-1	-	CASSEEYDSRPQHF	TGCGCCAGCAGCGAGGAATACGACAGTCGGCCCCAGCATTTT
TRBJ2-3	many	TRBV6-6	-	CASSYSRRASSTDTQYF	TGTGCCAGCAGTTACTCGAGGAGGGCCTCTAGCACAGATACGCAGTATTTT
TRBJ1-1	many	TRBV20-1	TRBD1	CSARVPGGYNTEAFF	TGCAGTGCTAGAGTTCCAGGGGGTTATAACACTGAAGCTTTCTTT
TRBJ1-6	few	TRBV18	-	CASTDPTLAPLHF	TGTGCCAGCACTGACCCGACCCTGGCACCCCTCCACTTT
TRBJ1-2	many	TRBV7-8	TRBD1	CASSLRDRESGYTF	TGTGCCAGCAGCTTAAGGGACAGGGAGAGTGGCTACACCTTC